Following are 25 T cell receptor beta chains from one sample sequenced in a study of shared clonotypes between healthy human individuals (dated by TCRdb to 2020 to 2021). Libraries came from the immunoSEQ multiplex PCR assay. Here the immuneACCESS table is served through TCRdb, limited to in-frame sequences with V and J called. Missing clones are a known gap in these copies; in checked studies unresolved V genes cover under half, and the rest lacks a known reason. This sample comprises some 300,000 clones, less than 75% of them detected only once. Over 9.5% of the sample rests with the top ten. The sample comprised memory CD4+ T cells sorted from blood. The cell subset or site label, as the study defines it: CD45RA-negative fraction. The receptors shown here come from a young man in good health.

A remark on this clone: A junction end diverges from the germline sequence, so it may reflect a read error. The CDR3 DNA follows: TGTGCCAGCAGCTTATACCCGACAGACTCAGGGGTTTTT. It translates to CASSLYPTDSGVF. The V gene is TRBV11-2, the J gene TRBJ1-4; TRBD1 is a possible D gene (6 bases). The CDR3 covers 13 residues. Germline assignment: CDR1 SGHAT and CDR2 FQNNGV.

The chain links TRBV19 to TRBJ1-5, with D perhaps matching TRBD1 (5 bases). This CDR3 is 13 amino acids long. Trimming left V 8 bases short and J 6 bases short, with 14 bases between. Germline CDR1 and CDR2: LNHDA and SQIVND (reference sequence). CDR3 residues: CASHGRARQPQHF. CDR3 DNA: TGTGCCAGTCATGGCAGGGCACGTCAGCCCCAGCATTTT.

This clone has more than one count but fewer than ten. The chain uses TRBV6-5 and TRBJ2-5; TRBD1 might be the D (6 bases). Trimming took 6 bases from V and 2 from J, leaving 7 bases between them. Germline assignment: CDR1 MNHEY and CDR2 SVGAGI. This CDR3 region has 12 residues. The chain's CDR3 is CASRTGQETQYF. DNA for the CDR3: TGTGCCAGCAGGACAGGACAAGAGACCCAGTACTTC.

The chain recombines TRBV15 with TRBJ2-3; D is uncertain. The V gene lost 0 bases and the J gene lost 0 bases, with 4 bases spanning the gap. This CDR3 region has 14 residues. The germline V gene encodes CDR1 LNHNV and CDR2 YYDKDF (reference sequence). Here the CDR3 reads CATSRDASTDTQYF. CDR3 bases: TGTGCCACCAGCAGAGATGCTAGCACAGATACGCAGTATTTT.

This chain joins TRBV5-1 and TRBJ2-3; 7 nucleotides agree with TRBD1. This CDR3 is 15 amino acids long. V dropped 0 bases and J dropped 6; count of bases not matched to a gene: 7. The germline V gene encodes CDR1 SGHRS and CDR2 YFSETQ. For the CDR3, the DNA is TGCGCCAGCAGCTTGGGGCTCTTAGGGGGCGATACGCAGTATTTT. As protein: CASSLGLLGGDTQYF.

The chain has TRBV28 and TRBJ2-7, with TRBD2 matching over 7 bases. The CDR3 contains 14 residues. J was trimmed by 4 bases and V by 2 bases; bases with no gene match: 5. Germline V gene data show CDR1 as MDHEN and CDR2 as SYDVKM. The CDR3 loop reads CASSLRDYVYEQYF. CDR3 DNA: TGTGCCAGCAGTTTACGGGACTACGTTTACGAGCAGTACTTC.

This sequence joins TRBV5-1 and TRBJ2-7; D might be TRBD2 (6 bases). The germline V gene encodes CDR1 SGHRS and CDR2 YFSETQ. The V gene lost 1 base and the J gene lost 5 bases, with 13 bases spanning the gap. This CDR3 has 14 residues. CDR3 loop: CASSLRENGDEQYF. As DNA, the CDR3 is TGCGCCAGCAGCTTGCGGGAGAACGGAGACGAGCAGTACTTC. Combining the CDR3 with reference TRBV5-1 and TRBJ2-7 gives the whole variable domain KAGVTQTPRYLIKTRGQQVTLSCSPISGHRSVSWYQQTPGQGLQFLFEYFSETQRNKGNFPGRFSGRQFSNSRSEMNVSTLELGDSALYLCASSLRENGDEQYFGPGTRLTVT.

The CDR3 coding sequence is TGTGCCACCAGCAGACCGGACAGATCCGAAGAAGAGACCCAGTACTTC. It codes for CATSRPDRSEEETQYF. The V gene is TRBV15, the J gene TRBJ2-5, with D possibly being TRBD1 (6 bases). Germline V gives CDR1 LNHNV, CDR2 YYDKDF (reference sequence). The CDR3 extends over 16 amino acids. Trimming pared 2 bases from V and 3 bases from J, leaving 16 bases between.

This clone was counted only a few times. The chain uses TRBV14 and TRBJ2-5; TRBD2 might be the D (6 bases). The CDR3 spans 13 residues. CDR1 and CDR2 from the germline V gene are SGHDN and FVKESK. Trimming took off 8 bases at V and 4 bases at J, with 14 bases between the two ends. This CDR3 reads CASGVQGGETQYF. In nucleotides, the CDR3 is TGTGCCAGCGGAGTTCAGGGAGGAGAGACCCAGTACTTC.

This rearrangement joins TRBV5-1 to TRBJ2-1; 11 bases are shared with TRBD2. Germline trimming cut 3 bases from V and 8 bases from J; bases unmatched to any gene: 10. This CDR3 has 16 residues. Germline V gene lookup returns CDR1 SGHRS and CDR2 YFSETQ. CDR3 sequence: CASSYLAGGPNDEQFF. CDR3 nucleotide sequence: TGCGCCAGCAGCTACTTAGCGGGAGGGCCAAATGATGAGCAGTTCTTC.

This clone has a handful of counts. The chain links TRBV9 to TRBJ1-2; unclear D gene. Per the germline V gene, CDR1 is SGDLS and CDR2 is YYNGEE. This CDR3 has 14 amino acids. Trimming removed 3 bases at V and 7 bases at J, with 16 bases between. DNA of the CDR3: TGTGCCAGCAGCGCCCAACCCGAAGCAGGTGGCTACACCTTC. As protein: CASSAQPEAGGYTF.

The genes are TRBV5-1 and TRBJ2-5; D gene uncertain. The tail of the sequence fits TRBJ2-7 better, so the J call may be wrong. Germline values: CDR1 SGHRS, CDR2 YFSETQ. The CDR3 runs to 15 residues. This chain's CDR3 is CASSSSLLGSYEQYF. CDR3 in DNA: TGCGCCAGCAGCTCTTCCCTCCTAGGCTCCTACGAGCAGTACTTC.

The CDR3 sequence: CAWRKGRDTEAFF. The DNA for the CDR3 is TGTGCCTGGAGAAAGGGAAGGGACACTGAAGCTTTCTTT. The chain couples TRBV30 to TRBJ1-1; no clear D gene. From germline, CDR1 is GTSNPN and CDR2 SVGIG (reference sequence). CDR3 length: 13 amino acids. V lost 3 bases, J lost 3 bases, and 11 bases lay in between.

Of note for this clone: A read error likely explains this, since a far larger clone differs by one base. The gene calls are TRBV27 and TRBJ1-1; weak D call: TRBD1 (5 bases). Per the germline V gene, CDR1 is MNHEY and CDR2 is SMNVEV (reference sequence). The CDR3 has 13 amino acids. Trimming pared 2 bases from V and 6 bases from J, leaving 10 bases between. This CDR3 reads CASSLNLGAEAFF. The CDR3 region has the DNA TGTGCCAGCAGTTTAAATCTGGGGGCTGAAGCTTTCTTT.

This clone has a handful of counts. V usage is TRBV7-9 and J usage is TRBJ1-2; 11 bases are a match to TRBD1. Unmatched junction bases numbered 6, after V lost 4 bases and J lost 14 bases. Germline CDR1 is SEHNR and CDR2 is FQNEAQ (reference sequence). This CDR3 spans 12 amino acids. CDR3 residues: CASSSDRGRGTF. As DNA, the CDR3 is TGTGCCAGCAGCTCGGACAGGGGGCGCGGTACCTTC.

The sample holds many counts of this clone. This chain connects TRBV19 to TRBJ2-1, with 7 bases aligning to TRBD1. V lost 4 bases, J lost 2 bases, and 2 bases stayed unmatched. This CDR3 is built from 14 residues. The germline CDR1 and CDR2 sequences are LNHDA and SQIVND (reference sequence). The CDR3 sequence is CASSKGQTYNEQFF. DNA for the CDR3: TGTGCCAGTAGTAAGGGACAGACCTACAATGAGCAGTTCTTC.

The V and J genes are TRBV5-1 and TRBJ2-7, with D perhaps TRBD1 (6 bases). Trimming stripped 4 bases from V and 1 base from J, with 12 bases between. Germline assignment: CDR1 SGHRS and CDR2 YFSETQ. The CDR3 is 14 amino acids. The CDR3 coding sequence is TGCGCCAGCAGCACCAGACAGGCGTCCTACGAGCAGTACTTC. Its translation is CASSTRQASYEQYF.

The chain uses TRBV2 and TRBJ2-1, with D perhaps being TRBD1 or TRBD2 (6 bases each). Germline V gene data show CDR1 as SNHLY and CDR2 as FYNNEI. CDR3 length equals 15 residues. V lost 6 bases to trimming and J lost 10 bases, with 22 bases between them. CDR3 in amino acids: CASSPILTKGGEQFF. DNA of the CDR3: TGTGCCAGCAGCCCCATTCTCACAAAAGGGGGGGAGCAGTTCTTC. The variable domain in full, completed from reference TRBV2 and TRBJ2-1, reads EPEVTQTPSHQVTQMGQEVILRCVPISNHLYFYWYRQILGQKVEFLVSFYNNEISEKSEIFDDQFSVERPDGSNFTLKIRSTKLEDSAMYFCASSPILTKGGEQFFGPGTRLTVL.

This clone has more than one count but fewer than ten. The J gene is TRBJ2-7, the V gene TRBV19; 11 nucleotides agree with TRBD1. The CDR3 spans 16 residues. Germline values: CDR1 LNHDA, CDR2 SQIVND (reference sequence). The trim removed 4 bases at V and 2 bases at J, leaving 7 bases unmatched. CDR3 nucleotide sequence: TGTGCCAGTAGTAAGCTGTCGGGACAGGGGGCCTACGAGCAGTACTTC. Residues: CASSKLSGQGAYEQYF. Together with reference TRBV19 and TRBJ2-7, the CDR3 gives the full variable domain: DGGITQSPKYLFRKEGQNVTLSCEQNLNHDAMYWYRQDPGQGLRLIYYSQIVNDFQKGDIAEGYSVSREKKESFPLTVTSAQKNPTAFYLCASSKLSGQGAYEQYFGPGTRLTVT.

The genes are TRBV25-1 and TRBJ2-7; D is unresolved. Germline lookup yields CDR1 MGHDK and CDR2 SYGVNS. The CDR3 has 13 amino acids. Between the trimmed V and J ends, which lost 1 base and 4 bases, there was a span of 8 bases. CDR3 bases: TGTGCCAGCAGTGAATTGATACTATACGAGCAGTACTTC. Residues: CASSELILYEQYF.

V is TRBV5-1 and J is TRBJ2-1; 7 bases align to TRBD2. Germline V lookup: CDR1 SGHRS, CDR2 YFSETQ. This CDR3 has 14 residues. J was trimmed by 5 bases and V by 5 bases; bases with no gene match: 7. The CDR3 bases are TGCGCCAGCAGAACAGCGGGATCGGACAATGAGCAGTTCTTC. Its protein is CASRTAGSDNEQFF.

This chain uses TRBV6-1 with TRBJ2-5; the D is unclear. Germline V gene sequence: CDR1 MNHNS, CDR2 SASEGT. Trimming removed 3 bases from V and 2 bases from J, with 4 bases in between. The CDR3 runs to 12 residues. CDR3 region: CASSDSQETQYF. CDR3 nucleotide sequence: TGTGCCAGCAGTGACAGTCAAGAGACCCAGTACTTC.

V gene TRBV5-5 combines with J gene TRBJ2-7; D might be TRBD2 (5 bases). The CDR3 totals 14 residues. Germline V gives CDR1 SGHKS, CDR2 YYEKEE (reference sequence). V was pared by 4 bases and J by 3 bases, with 14 bases between. The chain's CDR3 is CASSPDGIGYEQYF. The CDR3 coding sequence is TGTGCCAGCAGCCCCGACGGGATAGGCTACGAGCAGTACTTC.

The genes are TRBV6-1 and TRBJ2-1; 9 nucleotides match TRBD1. CDR1 and CDR2 (germline): MNHNS, SASEGT. The CDR3 runs 14 residues. The V gene end was trimmed by 6 bases and the J gene end by 3 bases; junction bases not matched to a gene: 3. The CDR3 here is CASRGQGIYNEQFF. The DNA of the CDR3 is TGTGCCAGCAGGGGACAGGGCATCTACAATGAGCAGTTCTTC.

In this sample, this clone turned up a few times. The chain combines TRBV19 with TRBJ1-1, with 9 bases that match TRBD1. Per the germline V gene, CDR1 is LNHDA and CDR2 is SQIVND (reference sequence). The CDR3 loop spans 11 amino acids. Germline trimming cut 3 bases from V and 10 bases from J; bases unmatched to any gene: 0. CDR3 nucleotide sequence: TGTGCCAGTAGTATGACAGGGGGAGCTTTCTTT. It codes for CASSMTGGAFF. Full variable domain (rest looked up from reference TRBV19 and TRBJ1-1): DGGITQSPKYLFRKEGQNVTLSCEQNLNHDAMYWYRQDPGQGLRLIYYSQIVNDFQKGDIAEGYSVSREKKESFPLTVTSAQKNPTAFYLCASSMTGGAFFGQGTRLTVV.